This T cell receptor beta chain was sequenced in a study of T cell responses to AZD1222 COVID-19 vaccine. Trimming left V 10 bases short and J 5 bases short, with 24 bases between. Germline CDR1 reads MDHEN; CDR2 reads SYDVKM. This CDR3 comprises 17 residues. To note about this clone: Its specificity is unknown.

Assay: immunoSEQ multiplex PCR; the TCRdb copy retains only in-frame clones and omits some. Seen here are about 70,000 clones, approximately 90% observed once, and the top ten hold about 5%. Study results and limitations: There were mostly white British donors and more females than males, and clonal diversity was possibly underestimated. The CD4 TCRs associated with vaccination extended across spike and predominated at 160-218 and 743-854.

The gene calls are TRBV28 and TRBJ1-6, with a possible D match to TRBD1 (6 bases). The receptor was derived from an adult who received the MenACWY meningococcal vaccine as a control. Sequenced here: peripheral blood, sampled 28 days after the second dose of the MenACWY control vaccine. In DNA form, the CDR3 reads TGTGCCACCCTTGGCCAGGGACGCGGACAGAATAATTCACCCCTCCACTTT. Amino acids: CATLGQGRGQNNSPLHF.